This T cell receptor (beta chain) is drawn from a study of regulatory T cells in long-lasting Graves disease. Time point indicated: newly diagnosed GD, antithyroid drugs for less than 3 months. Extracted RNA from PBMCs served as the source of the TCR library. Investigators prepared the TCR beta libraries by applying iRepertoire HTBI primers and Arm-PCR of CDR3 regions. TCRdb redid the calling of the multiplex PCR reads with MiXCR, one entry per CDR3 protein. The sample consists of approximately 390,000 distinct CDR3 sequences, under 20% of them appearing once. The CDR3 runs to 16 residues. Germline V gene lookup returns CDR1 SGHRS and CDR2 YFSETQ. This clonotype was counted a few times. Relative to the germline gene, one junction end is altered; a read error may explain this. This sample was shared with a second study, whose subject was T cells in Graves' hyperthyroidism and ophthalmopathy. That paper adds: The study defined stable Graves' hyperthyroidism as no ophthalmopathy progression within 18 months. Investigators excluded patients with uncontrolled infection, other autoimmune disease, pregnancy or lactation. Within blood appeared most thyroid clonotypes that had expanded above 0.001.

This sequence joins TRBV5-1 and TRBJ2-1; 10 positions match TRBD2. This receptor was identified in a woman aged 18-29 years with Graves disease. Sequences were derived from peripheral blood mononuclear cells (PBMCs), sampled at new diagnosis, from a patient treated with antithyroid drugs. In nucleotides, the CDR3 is TGCGCCAGCAGCCTAGCGGGAGACAGGAAATACAATGGGCAGTTCTTC. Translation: CASSLAGDRKYNGQFF.